The 6 T cell receptor beta chains reported below all come from one sample, sequenced in a study of T-cell reconstitution after alpha-beta-depleted transplantation in children. Unique molecular identifiers were used to barcode this TCRbeta library. MiXCR was run by TCRdb on the PCR reads, yielding one entry per CDR3 protein. The table has 550,000 to 800,000 distinct CDR3 sequences, about 12% seen once; the top ten hold around 0.8%. Source: PBMCs, taken before TCRalphabeta/CD19-depleted stem cell transplant. The receptor set was obtained from a girl aged 2-10 years with congenital amegakaryocytic thrombocytopenia, due to receive a stem cell transplant.

This clonotype came up many times. The V and J genes are TRBV10-3 and TRBJ2-1; D is tentatively TRBD1 or TRBD2 (5 bases each). Germline-derived CDR1 and CDR2 are ENHRY and SYGVKD. The V and J ends lost 4 bases and 2 bases respectively, with 18 bases between them. The CDR3 runs 17 residues. The CDR3 reads CAISVEGPWGPYNEQFF. The CDR3 coding sequence is TGTGCCATCAGTGTAGAGGGGCCATGGGGCCCCTACAATGAGCAGTTCTTC.

V usage is TRBV2 and J usage is TRBJ2-2, with D hard to call. V lost 6 bases and J lost 2, with 7 bases in between. The CDR3 totals 13 residues. Germline V gene lookup returns CDR1 SNHLY and CDR2 FYNNEI. The CDR3 nucleotides are TGTGCCAGCAGGAGGAGCAACACCGGGGAGCTGTTTTTT. Translating it yields CASRRSNTGELFF.

There are a few counts of this clonotype. The chain couples TRBV3-1 to TRBJ2-2, with a possible D match to TRBD2 (5 bases). The CDR3 is 15 residues long. The V end lost 4 bases, the J end lost 2 bases, and 11 bases lay between the germline ends. CDR1 is LGHDT and CDR2 is YNNKEL in the germline V gene (reference sequence). CDR3 sequence reads: CASSRTGENTGELFF. CDR3 nucleotide sequence: TGTGCCAGCAGCCGAACCGGGGAAAACACCGGGGAGCTGTTTTTT.

In regard to this clonotype: A much more abundant neighbour one base away suggests this may be a read error. This chain uses TRBV5-1 with TRBJ2-1, with 8 positions matching TRBD2. CDR3 length: 14 residues. From germline, CDR1 is SGHRS and CDR2 YFSETQ. The CDR3 DNA is TGCGCCAGCAGGCCCGGGACTAGATACAATGAGCAGCTCTTC. It specifies CASRPGTRYNEQLF. The full variable domain, with the rest looked up from reference TRBV5-1 and TRBJ2-1, is KAGVTQTPRYLIKTRGQQVTLSCSPISGHRSVSWYQQTPGQGLQFLFEYFSETQRNKGNFPGRFSGRQFSNSRSEMNVSTLELGDSALYLCASRPGTRYNEQLFGPGTRLTVL.

This clonotype was picked up many times. The chain couples TRBV29-1 to TRBJ2-1; perhaps TRBD1 as D (5 bases). The CDR3 is made up of 14 amino acids. Germline CDR1 SQVTM, CDR2 ANQGSEA. The V end lost 7 bases, the J end lost 0 bases, and 13 bases lay between the germline ends. The CDR3 DNA reads as TGCAGCGCTTCCCAGGGCGTCTCCTACAATGAGCAGTTCTTC. Amino acid sequence: CSASQGVSYNEQFF.

This clonotype was seen ten or more times. The rearrangement links TRBV20-1 to TRBJ2-1; the D is unclear. CDR3 length: 16 residues. Germline values: CDR1 DFQATT, CDR2 SNEGSKA (reference sequence). Trimming cost V 0 bases and J 7 bases, with 19 bases left between them. The CDR3 coding sequence is TGCAGTGCTAGAGATCTAGAACGAGGATTTGAAAATGAGCAGTTCTTC. Its protein is CSARDLERGFENEQFF.